This T cell receptor beta chain was identified during a study of blood T cells in healthy people across ages. Turning to this clonotype: Its antigen is undetermined.

General observations from the study: There were more naive CD4+ cells and higher diversity in long-lived donors than in aged donors. Age brought a roughly linear fall in TCR beta diversity measured per million T cells. No conclusive comparison of naive versus antigen-experienced cells was possible with unsorted PBMCs.

Through a sample-barcoded 5' primer and a J-beta primer mix, a second PCR was run for about 7 to 12 cycles. Every cDNA molecule carried a tag from a template-switch adaptor bearing 12 random nucleotides. TCRdb re-derived calls from the 5' RACE reads in MiXCR, one entry per CDR3 protein. The data hold about 750,000 distinct CDR3 sequences, with about 53% observed a single time. The CDR3 extends over 11 amino acids. V dropped 9 bases and J dropped 10 bases, with 13 bases sitting between them. The chain joins TRBV12-3 or TRBV12-4 to TRBJ2-1; no reliable D call. This receptor was identified in a man older than 75 in good health. Sequencing was done on a sample of blood. CDR3 protein: CASLKGYEQFF. The CDR3, as DNA: TGTGCCAGTCTAAAGGGCTACGAGCAGTTCTTC.